The TCR beta chain under discussion was sequenced for a study of identical twins. Study-wide findings and caveats: The authors drew conclusions from cross-sectional statistical analysis rather than following the same donors. Compared with models, monozygotic twins showed more out-of-frame TCR alpha sharing.

From germline, CDR1 is ENHRY and CDR2 SYGVKD. This CDR3 comprises 16 residues. Template switching added a universal primer binding site, and final cDNA carried unique molecular identifiers. TCRdb re-analysed the 5' RACE reads in MiXCR, keeping a single row per CDR3 protein. The table lists under 800,000 distinct CDR3 sequences, 21% of them singletons, with 4.3% in the top ten. This clonotype was picked up a small number of times. Its specificity is unknown. A read error may account for a junction end that differs from germline. These same data were also listed under a study on T cells expressing NK-cell markers. That investigation notes: Where a few donors were concerned, these clonotypes also led the CD3+CD56-NKG2C+ fraction.

This TCR was sampled from a woman between 18 and 29 years old in good health. The chain carries TRBV10-3 and TRBJ2-3, with D uncertain. The sequencing sample was made of PBMCs. The CDR3 region has the DNA TGTGCCATCAGTGAGGTACGAGGAGTTGTCACACATACGCAGTATTTT. Amino acid sequence: CAISEVRGVVTHTQYF.